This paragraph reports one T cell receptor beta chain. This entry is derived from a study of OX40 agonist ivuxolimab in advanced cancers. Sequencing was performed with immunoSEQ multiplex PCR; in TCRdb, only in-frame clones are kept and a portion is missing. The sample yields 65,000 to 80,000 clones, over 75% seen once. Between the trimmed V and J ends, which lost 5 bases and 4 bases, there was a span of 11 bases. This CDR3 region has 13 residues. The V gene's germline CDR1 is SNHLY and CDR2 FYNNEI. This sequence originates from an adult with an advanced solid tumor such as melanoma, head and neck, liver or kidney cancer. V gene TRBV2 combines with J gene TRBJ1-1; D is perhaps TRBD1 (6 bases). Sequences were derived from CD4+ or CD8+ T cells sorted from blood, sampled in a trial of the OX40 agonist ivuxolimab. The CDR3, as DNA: TGTGCCAGCAGTAAACAGGGAATCACTGAAGCTTTCTTT. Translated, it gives CASSKQGITEAFF.